This T cell receptor beta chain was profiled in a study of T-cell memory formation after mild COVID-19. Study information: There were largely donor-specific TCR clusters.

The table lists this clonotype with many counts. The V end lost 8 bases, the J end lost 3 bases, and 29 bases lay between the germline ends. The CDR3 sequence is 19 residues long. TCRdb re-called the 5' RACE reads through MiXCR, storing one row per CDR3 protein. The profile covers 380,000 or so distinct CDR3 sequences, with 13% to 15% appearing a single time and about 22% taken by the ten largest. This TCR was recovered from a man younger than 30 who had mild COVID-19 (a few samples of this study predate the infection). Cell type and time point are not known. The sample taken for sequencing was PBMCs or a T cell subset sorted from them (not recorded which). V usage is TRBV12-3 or TRBV12-4 and J usage is TRBJ1-5; TRBD1 is a possible D gene (5 bases). The CDR3 sequence is CASSLSATGSGGINQPQHF. CDR3 bases: TGTGCCAGCTCCCTGTCCGCCACGGGTTCGGGGGGGATCAATCAGCCCCAGCATTTT.